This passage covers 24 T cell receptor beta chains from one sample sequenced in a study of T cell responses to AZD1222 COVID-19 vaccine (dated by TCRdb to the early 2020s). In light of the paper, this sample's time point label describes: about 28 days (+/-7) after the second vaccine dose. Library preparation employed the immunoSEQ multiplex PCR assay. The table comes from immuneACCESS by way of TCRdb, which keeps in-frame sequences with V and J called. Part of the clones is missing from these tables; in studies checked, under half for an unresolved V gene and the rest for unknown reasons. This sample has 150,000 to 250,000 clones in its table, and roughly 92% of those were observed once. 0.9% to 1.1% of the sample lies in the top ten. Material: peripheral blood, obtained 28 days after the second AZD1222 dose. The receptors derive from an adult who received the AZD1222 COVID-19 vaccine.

This CDR3 reads CASSLDRGRVTQYF. CDR3 nucleotide sequence: TGTGCCAGCAGCCTCGACAGGGGGAGGGTGACCCAGTACTTC. The chain is built from TRBV5-8 and TRBJ2-5, with 9 bases identical to TRBD1. V gave up 4 bases and J gave up 7 bases; unmatched junction bases: 8. CDR1 and CDR2 from the germline V gene are SGHTS and YDEGEE. There are 14 residues in the CDR3.

This CDR3 is CARDPGQNMNTEAFF. For the CDR3, the DNA is TGTGCCAGAGATCCGGGACAAAACATGAACACTGAAGCTTTCTTT. J is TRBJ1-1 and V is TRBV2, with D possibly matching TRBD1 (6 bases). This CDR3 is built from 15 residues. CDR1 and CDR2 (germline): SNHLY, FYNNEI. V was pared by 9 bases and J by 0 bases, with 17 bases between.

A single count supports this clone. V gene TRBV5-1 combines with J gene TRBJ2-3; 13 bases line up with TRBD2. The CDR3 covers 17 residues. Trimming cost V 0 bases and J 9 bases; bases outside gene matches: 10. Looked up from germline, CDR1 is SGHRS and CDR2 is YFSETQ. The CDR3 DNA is TGCGCCAGCAGCTTGGGCCTACTAGCGGGGGGGCAGCAAACGCAGTATTTT. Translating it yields CASSLGLLAGGQQTQYF.

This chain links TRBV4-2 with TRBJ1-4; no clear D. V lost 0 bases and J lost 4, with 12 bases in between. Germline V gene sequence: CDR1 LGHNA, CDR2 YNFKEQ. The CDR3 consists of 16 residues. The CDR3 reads CASSQDIGGLNEKLFF. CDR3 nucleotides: TGTGCCAGCAGCCAAGATATCGGAGGACTTAATGAAAAACTGTTTTTT.

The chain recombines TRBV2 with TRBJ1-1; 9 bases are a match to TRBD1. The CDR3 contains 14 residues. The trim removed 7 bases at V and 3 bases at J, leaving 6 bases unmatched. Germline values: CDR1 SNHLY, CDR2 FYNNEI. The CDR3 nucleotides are TGTGCCAGCAAGGGACAGGGACCGGACACTGAAGCTTTCTTT. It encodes CASKGQGPDTEAFF.

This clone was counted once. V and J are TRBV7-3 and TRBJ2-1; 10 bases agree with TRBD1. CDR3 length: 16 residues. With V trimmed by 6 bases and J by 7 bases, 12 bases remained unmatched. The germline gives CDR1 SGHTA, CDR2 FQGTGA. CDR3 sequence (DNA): TGTGCCAGCAGTCGTGCTGGGACAGGGGTCAGTAATGAGCAGTTCTTC. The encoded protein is CASSRAGTGVSNEQFF.

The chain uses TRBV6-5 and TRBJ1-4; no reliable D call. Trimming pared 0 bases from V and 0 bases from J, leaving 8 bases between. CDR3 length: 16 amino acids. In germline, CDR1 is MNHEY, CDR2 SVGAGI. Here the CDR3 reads CASSYSILATNEKLFF. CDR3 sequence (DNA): TGTGCCAGCAGTTACTCGATACTGGCAACTAATGAAAAACTGTTTTTT.

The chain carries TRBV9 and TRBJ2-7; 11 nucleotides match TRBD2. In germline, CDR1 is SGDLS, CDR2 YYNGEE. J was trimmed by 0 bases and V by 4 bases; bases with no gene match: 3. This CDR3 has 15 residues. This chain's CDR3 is CASSPTSGSSYEQYF. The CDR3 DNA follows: TGTGCCAGCAGCCCTACTAGCGGGAGCTCCTACGAGCAGTACTTC.

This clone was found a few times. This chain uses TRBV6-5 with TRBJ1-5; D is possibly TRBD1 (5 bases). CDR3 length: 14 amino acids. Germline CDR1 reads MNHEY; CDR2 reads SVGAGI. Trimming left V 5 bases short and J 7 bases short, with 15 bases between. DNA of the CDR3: TGTGCCAGCAGTCCCGGACGGGGGACCCAGCCCCAGCATTTT. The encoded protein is CASSPGRGTQPQHF.

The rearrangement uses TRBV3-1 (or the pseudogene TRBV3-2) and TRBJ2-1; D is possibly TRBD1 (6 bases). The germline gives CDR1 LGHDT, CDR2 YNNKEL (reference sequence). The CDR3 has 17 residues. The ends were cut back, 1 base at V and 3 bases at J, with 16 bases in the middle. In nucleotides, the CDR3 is TGTGCCAGCAGCCAAGGGTCTCAGGGGAGACGCTACAATGAGCAGTTCTTC. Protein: CASSQGSQGRRYNEQFF.

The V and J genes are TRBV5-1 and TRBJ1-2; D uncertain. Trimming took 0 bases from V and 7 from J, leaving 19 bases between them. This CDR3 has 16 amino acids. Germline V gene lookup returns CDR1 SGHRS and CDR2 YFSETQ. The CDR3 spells CASSLDTHSKGSGYTF. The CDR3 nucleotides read TGCGCCAGCAGCTTGGACACCCATAGTAAGGGTTCTGGCTACACCTTC.

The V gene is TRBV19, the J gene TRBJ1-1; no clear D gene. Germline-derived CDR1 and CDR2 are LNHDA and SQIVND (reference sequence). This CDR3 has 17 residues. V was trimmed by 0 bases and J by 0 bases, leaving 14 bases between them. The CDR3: CASSIDGRGPMNTEAFF. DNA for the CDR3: TGTGCCAGTAGTATAGATGGGCGAGGACCGATGAACACTGAAGCTTTCTTT.

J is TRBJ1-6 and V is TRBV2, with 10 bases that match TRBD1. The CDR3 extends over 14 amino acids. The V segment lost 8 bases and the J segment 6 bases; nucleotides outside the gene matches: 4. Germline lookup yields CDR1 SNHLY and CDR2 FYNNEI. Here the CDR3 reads CASYRDRGNSPLHF. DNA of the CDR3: TGTGCCAGCTACCGGGACAGGGGTAATTCACCCCTCCACTTT.

The CDR3 loop reads CASKGTNEKLFF. The CDR3, as DNA: TGTGCCAGCAAAGGAACTAATGAAAAACTGTTTTTT. The chain carries TRBV2 and TRBJ1-4; D unresolved. V was pared by 7 bases and J by 1 base, with 4 bases between. Germline assignment: CDR1 SNHLY and CDR2 FYNNEI. This CDR3 has 12 amino acids.

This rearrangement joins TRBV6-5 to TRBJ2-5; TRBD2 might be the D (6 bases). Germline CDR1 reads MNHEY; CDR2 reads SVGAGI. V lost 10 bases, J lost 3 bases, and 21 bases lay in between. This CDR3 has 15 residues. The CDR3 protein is CATGSSRGGKETQYF. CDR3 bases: TGTGCCACCGGGTCCTCTCGGGGAGGAAAAGAGACCCAGTACTTC.

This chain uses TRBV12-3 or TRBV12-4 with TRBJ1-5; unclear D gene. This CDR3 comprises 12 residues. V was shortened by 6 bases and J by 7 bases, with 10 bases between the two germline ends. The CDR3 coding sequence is TGTGCCAGCAGCCCCACACGGCAGCCCCAGCATTTT. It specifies CASSPTRQPQHF.

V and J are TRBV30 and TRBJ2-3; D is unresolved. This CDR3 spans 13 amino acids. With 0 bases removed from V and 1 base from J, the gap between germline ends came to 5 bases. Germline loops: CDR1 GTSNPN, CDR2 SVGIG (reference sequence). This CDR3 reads CAWSVQGTDTQYF. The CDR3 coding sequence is TGTGCCTGGAGTGTACAAGGCACAGATACGCAGTATTTT.

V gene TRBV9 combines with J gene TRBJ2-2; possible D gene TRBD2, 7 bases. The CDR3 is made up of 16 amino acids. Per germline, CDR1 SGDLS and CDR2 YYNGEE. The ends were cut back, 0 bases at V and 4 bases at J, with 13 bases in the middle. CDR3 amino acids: CASSVVARGGTGELFF. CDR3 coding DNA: TGTGCCAGCAGCGTAGTAGCTAGGGGGGGCACCGGGGAGCTGTTTTTT. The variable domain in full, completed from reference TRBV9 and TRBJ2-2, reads DSGVTQTPKHLITATGQRVTLRCSPRSGDLSVYWYQQSLDQGLQFLIQYYNGEERAKGNILERFSAQQFPDLHSELNLSSLELGDSALYFCASSVVARGGTGELFFGEGSRLTVL.

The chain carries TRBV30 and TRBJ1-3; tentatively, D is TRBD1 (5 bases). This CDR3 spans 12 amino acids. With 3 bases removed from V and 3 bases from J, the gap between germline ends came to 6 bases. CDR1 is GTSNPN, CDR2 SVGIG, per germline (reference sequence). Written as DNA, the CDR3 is TGTGCCTGGAGGACAGATGGAAACACCATATATTTT. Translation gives CAWRTDGNTIYF.

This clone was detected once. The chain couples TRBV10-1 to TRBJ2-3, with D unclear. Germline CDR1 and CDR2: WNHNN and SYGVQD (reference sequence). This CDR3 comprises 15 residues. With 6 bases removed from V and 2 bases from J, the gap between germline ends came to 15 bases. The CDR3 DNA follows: TGCGCCAGCAGAAACCCCTGGGGATACACAGATACGCAGTATTTT. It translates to CASRNPWGYTDTQYF.

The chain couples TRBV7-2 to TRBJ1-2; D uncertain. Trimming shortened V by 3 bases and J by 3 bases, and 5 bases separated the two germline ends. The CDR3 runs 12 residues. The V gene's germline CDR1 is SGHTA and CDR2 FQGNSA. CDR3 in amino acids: CASSLSDYGYTF. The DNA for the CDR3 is TGTGCCAGCAGCTTGAGCGACTATGGCTACACCTTC.

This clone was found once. The CDR3: CASSLTRGVEQFF. The CDR3 region has the DNA TGTGCCAGCAGCCTGACTAGAGGGGTCGAGCAGTTCTTC. The chain employs TRBV3-1 (or the pseudogene TRBV3-2) and TRBJ2-1; possibly TRBD2 for D (6 bases). Deletions cut 4 bases from V and 10 bases from J, with 14 bases between. The germline CDR1 and CDR2 sequences are LGHDT and YNNKEL (reference sequence). CDR3 size: 13 residues.

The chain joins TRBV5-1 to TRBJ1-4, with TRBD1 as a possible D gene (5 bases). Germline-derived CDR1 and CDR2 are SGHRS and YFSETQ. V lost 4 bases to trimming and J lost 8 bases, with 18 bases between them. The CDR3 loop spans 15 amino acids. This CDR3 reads CASSPGRGREEKLFF. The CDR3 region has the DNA TGCGCCAGCAGCCCCGGGCGGGGGAGAGAGGAAAAACTGTTTTTT.

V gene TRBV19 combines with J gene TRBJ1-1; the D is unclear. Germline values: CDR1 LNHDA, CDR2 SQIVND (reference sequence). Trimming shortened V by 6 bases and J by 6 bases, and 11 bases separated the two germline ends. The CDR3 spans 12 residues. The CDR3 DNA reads TGTGCCAGTAGCTGGGCTCGGTCTGAAGCTTTCTTT. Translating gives CASSWARSEAFF.